This TCR beta chain was documented in a study of post-analysis software for immune sequencing data. Notes on the study in general: Same-batch samples co-clustered strongly by F measure. About five TRBV segments appeared more often in patients than in controls, and TRBV5-6, TRBV5-1 and TRBV20-1 were among these.

This clonotype was observed once. The antigen remains unidentified. Built from TCR beta cDNA, the libraries had unique molecular identifiers in them. Each CDR3 protein is one row after TCRdb ran MiXCR on the PCR reads. In the table there are almost 700,000 distinct CDR3 sequences, roughly three fifths of which are singletons. Looked up from germline, CDR1 is MNHEY and CDR2 is SMNVEV (reference sequence). V trimming: 2 bases; J trimming: 8 bases; junction bases outside the gene matches: 11. This CDR3 region has 15 residues. The sequence was obtained from a girl aged 2 to 9 with multiple sclerosis. Sequenced material: blood. The J gene is TRBJ1-2, the V gene TRBV27; TRBD1 matches 7 bases. The CDR3 DNA sequence: TGTGCCAGCAGTTTAACCCAGACAGGGTGGGAAGGCTACACCTTC. This gives the protein CASSLTQTGWEGYTF.